The 15 T cell receptor beta chains given below trace back to one sample, sequenced in a study of T cell responses to AZD1222 COVID-19 vaccine. Only in-frame clones appear in the TCRdb table, and some are missing; sequencing was by immunoSEQ multiplex PCR. The table records some 130,000 clones, over 90% of them present only once. Sample: peripheral blood, taken on day 0 of AZD1222 vaccination. These receptors all stem from an adult in good health.

The chain links TRBV11-2 to TRBJ1-2; D remains ambiguous. The CDR3 loop spans 13 amino acids. V was pared by 5 bases and J by 4 bases, with 11 bases between. CDR1 is SGHAT, CDR2 FQNNGV, per germline. The CDR3 reads CASSPSRTYGYTF. Written as DNA, the CDR3 is TGTGCCAGCAGCCCCTCCCGTACCTATGGCTACACCTTC.

The V gene is TRBV7-2, the J gene TRBJ2-3; D not certain. The germline gives CDR1 SGHTA, CDR2 FQGNSA. Trimming took off 3 bases at V and 4 bases at J, with 8 bases between the two ends. This CDR3 spans 13 amino acids. CDR3 nucleotide sequence: TGTGCCAGCAGCTTTTTAGTGTCAGATACGCAGTATTTT. Translated, it gives CASSFLVSDTQYF.

The V gene is TRBV9, the J gene TRBJ2-7, with 7 bases identical to TRBD1. The CDR3 has 14 residues. The trim removed 2 bases at V and 3 bases at J, leaving 5 bases unmatched. Germline V gene data show CDR1 as SGDLS and CDR2 as YYNGEE. The CDR3 sequence is CASSVTQGSYEQYF. The CDR3 DNA reads as TGTGCCAGCAGCGTTACACAGGGGAGCTACGAGCAGTACTTC.

This rearrangement joins TRBV4-2 to TRBJ1-4; D not resolved. The ends were cut back, 4 bases at V and 8 bases at J, with 17 bases in the middle. CDR1 and CDR2 from the germline V gene are LGHNA and YNFKEQ. The CDR3 extends over 15 amino acids. The CDR3 bases are TGTGCCAGCAGCCTGGTGCTTACCCCCGAGGAAAAACTGTTTTTT. It translates to CASSLVLTPEEKLFF.

This clone was observed a single time. The rearrangement joins TRBV9 to TRBJ2-5, with D hard to call. The CDR3 extends over 15 amino acids. Germline V gene data show CDR1 as SGDLS and CDR2 as YYNGEE. V shed 1 base and J shed 3 bases, with 13 bases lying between them. The CDR3 sequence: CASSVFDVTKETQYF. The CDR3 coding sequence is TGTGCCAGCAGCGTATTCGACGTGACGAAAGAGACCCAGTACTTC.

About this clone: Compared with germline, one end of the junction differs, possibly owing to a read error. The chain carries TRBV7-7 and TRBJ2-1; 7 nucleotides align to TRBD1. This CDR3 region has 15 residues. Germline V gene sequence: CDR1 SSHAT, CDR2 FNYEAQ (reference sequence). CDR3 DNA sequence: TGTGCTAGCAGCTTAGCCCCGACAGGGTTTAATGAGCAGTTCTTC. This codes for CASSLAPTGFNEQFF.

The chain uses TRBV24-1 and TRBJ2-3, with 11 bases identical to TRBD2. This CDR3 contains 16 residues. Germline CDR1 reads KGHDR; CDR2 reads SFDVKD. The V gene end was trimmed by 3 bases and the J gene end by 4 bases; junction bases not matched to a gene: 5. CDR3 DNA: TGTGCCACCAGTGATCCTGTAGCGGGAGGGGCAGATACGCAGTATTTT. This gives the protein CATSDPVAGGADTQYF.

The chain carries TRBV4-1 and TRBJ1-2, with TRBD1 identical over 10 bases. Per the germline V gene, CDR1 is MGHRA and CDR2 is YSYEKL. The CDR3 covers 15 residues. V lost 1 base and J lost 6; bases outside the gene matches: 5. The CDR3 region has the DNA TGCGCCAGCAGCCAAGTAAGGGACAGGGGAGATGGCTACACCTTC. It yields the protein CASSQVRDRGDGYTF.

The chain employs TRBV9 and TRBJ2-1, with D hard to call. The CDR3 consists of 14 residues. V was clipped by 3 bases and J by 8 bases, with 15 bases between them. Germline values: CDR1 SGDLS, CDR2 YYNGEE. The CDR3: CASSESLRFDEQFF. The DNA for the CDR3 is TGTGCCAGCAGCGAGAGCCTCCGGTTCGATGAGCAGTTCTTC.

J is TRBJ1-4 and V is TRBV5-1; D is ambiguous. V shed 2 bases and J shed 10 bases, with 3 bases lying between them. This CDR3 has 10 residues. CDR1 is SGHRS and CDR2 is YFSETQ in the germline V gene. For the CDR3, the DNA is TGCGCCAGCAGCTTCTTAAAACTGTTTTTT. As protein: CASSFLKLFF.

The rearrangement links TRBV11-2 to TRBJ2-5, with a possible D match to TRBD1 (5 bases). The CDR3 has 14 residues. Per the germline V gene, CDR1 is SGHAT and CDR2 is FQNNGV. The V end was cut by 5 bases, the J end by 2 bases, with 12 bases between. The DNA for the CDR3 is TGTGCCAGCAGCGTATCACAGGTACAAGAGACCCAGTACTTC. Amino acids: CASSVSQVQETQYF. Combining the CDR3 with reference TRBV11-2 and TRBJ2-5 gives the whole variable domain EAGVAQSPRYKIIEKRQSVAFWCNPISGHATLYWYQQILGQGPKLLIQFQNNGVVDDSQLPKDRFSAERLKGVDSTLKIQPAKLEDSAVYLCASSVSQVQETQYFGPGTRLLVL.

This chain links TRBV15 with TRBJ1-4, with D unclear. Germline V gene sequence: CDR1 LNHNV, CDR2 YYDKDF (reference sequence). Trimming stripped 2 bases from V and 7 bases from J, with 14 bases between. The length of the CDR3 is 15 residues. CDR3: CATSRSARFSEKLFF. The CDR3 nucleotides read TGTGCCACCAGCAGATCGGCTAGGTTTTCTGAAAAACTGTTTTTT.

V and J are TRBV27 and TRBJ1-2; D is possibly TRBD1 (6 bases). This CDR3 spans 17 amino acids. The germline gives CDR1 MNHEY, CDR2 SMNVEV (reference sequence). The ends were cut back, 5 bases at V and 3 bases at J, with 22 bases in the middle. The CDR3 coding sequence is TGTGCCAGCAGTCTACGGGACACCTCCGGACGCGACTATGGCTACACCTTC. Translating it yields CASSLRDTSGRDYGYTF.

A few counts support this clone. The CDR3 bases are TGTGCCAGCAGCCAAGCCCGGACAGGGGTCTCCTACGAGCAGTACTTC. Translation: CASSQARTGVSYEQYF. The rearrangement uses TRBV3-1 (or the pseudogene TRBV3-2) and TRBJ2-7, with TRBD1 identical over 9 bases. J was trimmed by 0 bases and V by 1 base; bases with no gene match: 4. The CDR3 is 16 residues long. Germline assignment: CDR1 LGHDT and CDR2 YNNKEL (reference sequence).

The gene calls are TRBV5-1 and TRBJ1-1; D uncertain. Trimming left V 0 bases short and J 0 bases short, with 6 bases between. The germline V gene has CDR1 SGHRS and CDR2 YFSETQ. This CDR3 contains 14 residues. CDR3 protein: CASSLDAMNTEAFF. Written as DNA, the CDR3 is TGCGCCAGCAGCTTGGACGCCATGAACACTGAAGCTTTCTTT. Full variable domain (remainder filled in from reference TRBV5-1 and TRBJ1-1): KAGVTQTPRYLIKTRGQQVTLSCSPISGHRSVSWYQQTPGQGLQFLFEYFSETQRNKGNFPGRFSGRQFSNSRSEMNVSTLELGDSALYLCASSLDAMNTEAFFGQGTRLTVV.